A single sample gave rise to the 4 T cell receptor beta chains below, sequenced in a study of blood T cell repertoires in COVID-19. Sequenced by immunoSEQ multiplex PCR; TCRdb stores in-frame clones only, minus some. The table shows about 200,000 clones, with roughly 80% occurring only once. Sequencing input: peripheral blood. These receptors came from a woman at least 80 years old with acute or convalescent COVID-19.

The CDR3 loop reads CASSEARGRRLGEKLFF. CDR3 sequence (DNA): TGTGCCAGCAGTGAAGCTCGGGGTAGGAGGCTGGGAGAAAAACTGTTTTTT. The chain combines TRBV2 with TRBJ1-4; D ambiguous. Looked up from germline, CDR1 is SNHLY and CDR2 is FYNNEI. With 0 bases removed from V and 8 bases from J, the gap between germline ends came to 19 bases. The CDR3 totals 17 residues.

The genes are TRBV7-8 and TRBJ1-5; 11 nucleotides agree with TRBD1. V was pared by 4 bases and J by 4 bases, with 6 bases of the junction left unmatched. The CDR3 spans 16 residues. Germline V gene sequence: CDR1 SGHVS, CDR2 FQNEAQ. The CDR3 DNA reads TGTGCCAGCAGCTCACGGGACAGGGGGGGAAATCAGCCCCAGCATTTT. It translates to CASSSRDRGGNQPQHF. Together with reference TRBV7-8 and TRBJ1-5, the CDR3 gives the full variable domain: GAGVSQSPRYKVAKRGQDVALRCDPISGHVSLFWYQQALGQGPEFLTYFQNEAQLDKSGLPSDRFFAERPEGSVSTLKIQRTQQEDSAVYLCASSSRDRGGNQPQHFGDGTRLSIL.

The V and J genes are TRBV7-2 and TRBJ2-2; perhaps TRBD1 as D (7 bases). The V and J ends lost 0 bases and 2 bases respectively, with 16 bases between them. The CDR3 length is 18 residues. Germline V gene data show CDR1 as SGHTA and CDR2 as FQGNSA. CDR3: CASSLAFRGEDNTGELFF. CDR3 sequence (DNA): TGTGCCAGCAGCTTAGCCTTCAGGGGGGAGGACAACACCGGGGAGCTGTTTTTT. Using reference TRBV7-2 and TRBJ2-2 for the parts outside the CDR3, the full variable domain is GAGVSQSPSNKVTEKGKDVELRCDPISGHTALYWYRQSLGQGLEFLIYFQGNSAPDKSGLPSDRFSAERTGGSVSTLTIQRTQQEDSAVYLCASSLAFRGEDNTGELFFGEGSRLTVL.

The genes are TRBV11-3 and TRBJ1-6; the D is unclear. Trimming took 3 bases from V and 9 from J, leaving 6 bases between them. Per the germline V gene, CDR1 is SGHNT and CDR2 is YENEEA. The CDR3 has 12 residues. DNA of the CDR3: TGTGCCAGCAGCTTTACCAGTTCACCCCTCCACTTT. Its translation: CASSFTSSPLHF.